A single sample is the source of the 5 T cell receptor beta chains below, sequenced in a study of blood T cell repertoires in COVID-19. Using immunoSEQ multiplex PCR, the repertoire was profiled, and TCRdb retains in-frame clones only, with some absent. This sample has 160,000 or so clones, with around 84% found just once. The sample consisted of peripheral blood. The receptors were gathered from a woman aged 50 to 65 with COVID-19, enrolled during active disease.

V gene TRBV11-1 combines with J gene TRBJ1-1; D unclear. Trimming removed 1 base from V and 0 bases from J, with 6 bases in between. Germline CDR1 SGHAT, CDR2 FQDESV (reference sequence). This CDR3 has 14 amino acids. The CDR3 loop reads CASSLVDMNTEAFF. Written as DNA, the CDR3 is TGTGCCAGCAGCTTAGTTGACATGAACACTGAAGCTTTCTTT. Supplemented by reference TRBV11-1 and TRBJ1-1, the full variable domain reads EAEVAQSPRYKITEKSQAVAFWCDPISGHATLYWYRQILGQGPELLVQFQDESVVDDSQLPKDRFSAERLKGVDSTLKIQPAELGDSAMYLCASSLVDMNTEAFFGQGTRLTVV.

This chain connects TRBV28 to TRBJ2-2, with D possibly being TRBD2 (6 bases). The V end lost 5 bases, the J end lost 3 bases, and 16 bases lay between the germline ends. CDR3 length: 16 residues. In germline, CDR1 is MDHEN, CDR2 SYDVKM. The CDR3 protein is CASSLPGGRDTGELFF. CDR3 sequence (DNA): TGTGCCAGCAGTCTCCCCGGGGGAAGGGACACCGGGGAGCTGTTTTTT.

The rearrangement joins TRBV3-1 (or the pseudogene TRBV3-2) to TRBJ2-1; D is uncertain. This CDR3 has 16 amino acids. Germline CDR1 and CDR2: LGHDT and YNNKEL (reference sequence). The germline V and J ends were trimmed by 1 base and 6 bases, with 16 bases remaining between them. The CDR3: CASSQVSQAEVNEQFF. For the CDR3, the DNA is TGTGCCAGCAGCCAAGTCTCTCAGGCAGAAGTCAATGAGCAGTTCTTC.

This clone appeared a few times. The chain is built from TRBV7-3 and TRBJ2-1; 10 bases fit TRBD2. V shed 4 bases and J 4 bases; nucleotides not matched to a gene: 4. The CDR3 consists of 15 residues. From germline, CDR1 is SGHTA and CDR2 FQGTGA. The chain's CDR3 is CASSSSGGVYNEQFF. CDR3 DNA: TGTGCCAGCAGCTCCAGCGGGGGGGTATACAATGAGCAGTTCTTC.

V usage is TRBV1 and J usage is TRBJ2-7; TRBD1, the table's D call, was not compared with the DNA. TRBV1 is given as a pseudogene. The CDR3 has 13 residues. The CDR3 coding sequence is TGCACCAGTCTACCCGGGACAATGGCCGAGCAGTACTTC. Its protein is CTSLPGTMAEQYF.